One and the same sample provided the 2 T cell receptor beta chains below, sequenced in a study of OX40 agonist ivuxolimab in advanced cancers. The protocol was immunoSEQ multiplex PCR, while the TCRdb copy is restricted to in-frame clones and leaves out a portion. The data show nearly 35,000 clones, 80% to 95% seen once. Sequences were derived from CD4+ or CD8+ T cells sorted from blood, sampled in a trial of the OX40 agonist ivuxolimab. Source of these receptors: an adult with an advanced solid tumor such as melanoma, head and neck, liver or kidney cancer.

The chain uses TRBV27 and TRBJ2-3; 9 bases map to TRBD1. CDR1 and CDR2 from the germline V gene are MNHEY and SMNVEV (reference sequence). The CDR3 is 15 amino acids. Trimming at V came to 5 bases and at J to 1 base, leaving 4 bases not matched to a gene. DNA for the CDR3: TGTGCCAGCAGTCCCAGGACAGGGGGCACAGATACGCAGTATTTT. Protein sequence: CASSPRTGGTDTQYF.

The chain employs TRBV28 and TRBJ2-5; no clear D gene. The germline V gene has CDR1 MDHEN and CDR2 SYDVKM. The CDR3 sequence is 13 residues long. V gave up 4 bases and J gave up 3 bases, with 9 bases separating them. The CDR3 sequence is CASSSLTEETQYF. DNA for the CDR3: TGTGCCAGCAGTTCACTGACGGAAGAGACCCAGTACTTC.